The 20 T cell receptor beta chains below were found in one sample sequenced in a study of blood T cell repertoires in COVID-19. Libraries were prepared by immunoSEQ multiplex PCR; TCRdb keeps only in-frame clonotypes and omits some of them. The data show around 250,000 clones, 83% seen once. The sample comprised peripheral blood. The receptors originated from a man at least 80 years old with acute or convalescent COVID-19.

This clone was recorded once. The gene calls are TRBV2 and TRBJ2-3, with a weak D call TRBD2 (6 bases). The germline CDR1 and CDR2 sequences are SNHLY and FYNNEI. The CDR3 contains 14 residues. Trimming pared 5 bases from V and 3 bases from J, leaving 12 bases between. The CDR3, as DNA: TGTGCCAGCAGTCAAGACCGGGGGACAGATACGCAGTATTTT. This encodes CASSQDRGTDTQYF. Supplemented by reference TRBV2 and TRBJ2-3, the full variable domain reads EPEVTQTPSHQVTQMGQEVILRCVPISNHLYFYWYRQILGQKVEFLVSFYNNEISEKSEIFDDQFSVERPDGSNFTLKIRSTKLEDSAMYFCASSQDRGTDTQYFGPGTRLTVL.

The chain links TRBV30 to TRBJ2-3; 7 positions match TRBD2. CDR3 length: 14 amino acids. Trimming at V came to 4 bases and at J to 3 bases, leaving 7 bases not matched to a gene. Germline assignment: CDR1 GTSNPN and CDR2 SVGIG (reference sequence). The CDR3 region has the DNA TGTGCCTGGACCAGAAGCGGGGTGACAGATACGCAGTATTTT. Its protein product is CAWTRSGVTDTQYF.

This chain joins TRBV19 and TRBJ2-1; 9 bases map to TRBD2. The CDR3 is made up of 18 amino acids. With V trimmed by 9 bases and J by 6 bases, 21 bases remained unmatched. CDR1 LNHDA and CDR2 SQIVND come from the germline V gene (reference sequence). The CDR3, as DNA: TGTGCCAGCGGACCCGGTTTAGGGCTAGCGGGGTCCCGCAATGAGCAGTTCTTC. Translation: CASGPGLGLAGSRNEQFF.

The rearrangement uses TRBV11-2 and TRBJ2-1; 8 nucleotides agree with TRBD1. CDR3 length: 15 residues. CDR1 is SGHAT, CDR2 FQNNGV, per germline. V lost 5 bases, J lost 2 bases, and 5 bases stayed unmatched. CDR3 protein: CASSADRGPYNEQFF. Here the CDR3 DNA reads TGTGCCAGCAGCGCAGACAGGGGCCCCTACAATGAGCAGTTCTTC.

In DNA form, the CDR3 reads TGTGCCAGCAGCCAAGCACCGACTGGATCCTCCTACAATGAGCAGTTCTTC. Translated: CASSQAPTGSSYNEQFF. V gene TRBV4-2 combines with J gene TRBJ2-1, with D unresolved. CDR1 is LGHNA, CDR2 YNFKEQ, per germline. Trimming cost V 1 base and J 0 bases, with 13 bases left between them. The CDR3 sequence is 17 residues long.

The CDR3 loop reads CASSEIQGFTEAFF. CDR3 DNA sequence: TGTGCCAGCAGTGAGATACAGGGGTTCACTGAAGCTTTCTTT. V is TRBV2 and J is TRBJ1-1, with 7 bases matching TRBD1. Germline V gene sequence: CDR1 SNHLY, CDR2 FYNNEI. The CDR3 is made up of 14 amino acids. J was trimmed by 4 bases and V by 3 bases; bases with no gene match: 5.

This sequence joins TRBV2 and TRBJ1-1, with TRBD1 as a possible D gene (6 bases). V lost 6 bases and J 6 bases, leaving 14 bases between the germline ends. Germline V gene sequence: CDR1 SNHLY, CDR2 FYNNEI. The CDR3 has 13 amino acids. The CDR3 here is CASRLTGIAEAFF. CDR3 DNA: TGTGCCAGCAGATTGACAGGAATTGCTGAAGCTTTCTTT. Looking up the rest from reference TRBV2 and TRBJ1-1 gives the full variable domain: EPEVTQTPSHQVTQMGQEVILRCVPISNHLYFYWYRQILGQKVEFLVSFYNNEISEKSEIFDDQFSVERPDGSNFTLKIRSTKLEDSAMYFCASRLTGIAEAFFGQGTRLTVV.

The rearrangement links TRBV19 to TRBJ1-5, with 7 bases fitting TRBD1. Germline CDR1 is LNHDA and CDR2 is SQIVND (reference sequence). V gave up 0 bases and J gave up 2 bases; unmatched junction bases: 7. The CDR3 spans 17 residues. The CDR3 here is CASSIDLRGAGNQPQHF. The CDR3 nucleotides are TGTGCCAGTAGTATAGATCTCAGGGGGGCCGGCAATCAGCCCCAGCATTTT.

The rearrangement joins TRBV18 to TRBJ2-1, with 8 bases that match TRBD2. The CDR3 totals 16 residues. The germline V gene encodes CDR1 KGHSH and CDR2 LQKENI. With 1 base clipped from V and 6 bases from J, the junction kept 8 bases outside the gene matches. The CDR3 protein is CASSPLETSAGNEQFF. CDR3 coding DNA: TGTGCCAGCTCACCACTAGAGACTAGCGCGGGCAATGAGCAGTTCTTC.

The chain has TRBV4-2 and TRBJ1-2, with D unresolved. The ends were cut back, 1 base at V and 2 bases at J, with 5 bases in the middle. The CDR3 runs 13 residues. In germline, CDR1 is LGHNA, CDR2 YNFKEQ. The CDR3 region has the DNA TGTGCCAGCAGCCAAGCCGGGAACTATGGCTACACCTTC. Translating it yields CASSQAGNYGYTF.

The chain uses TRBV21-1 and TRBJ1-1; no DNA check was done on the table's D call, TRBD1. TRBV21-1 is deemed a pseudogene. The CDR3 runs 14 residues. CDR3 protein: CASTADRGRTEAFF. CDR3 nucleotide sequence: TGTGCCAGCACCGCGGACAGGGGGCGGACTGAAGCTTTCTTT.

This chain connects TRBV5-1 to TRBJ2-4; D perhaps matches TRBD2 (6 bases). Germline V gene data show CDR1 as SGHRS and CDR2 as YFSETQ. The CDR3 runs to 17 residues. V was clipped by 0 bases and J by 2 bases, with 15 bases between them. CDR3 amino acids: CASSLDPGGITKNIQYF. CDR3 sequence (DNA): TGCGCCAGCAGCTTGGATCCAGGCGGGATAACCAAAAACATTCAGTACTTC. Full variable domain (missing parts from reference TRBV5-1 and TRBJ2-4): KAGVTQTPRYLIKTRGQQVTLSCSPISGHRSVSWYQQTPGQGLQFLFEYFSETQRNKGNFPGRFSGRQFSNSRSEMNVSTLELGDSALYLCASSLDPGGITKNIQYFGAGTRLSVL.

V gene TRBV6-5 combines with J gene TRBJ1-2, with D unclear. Looked up from germline, CDR1 is MNHEY and CDR2 is SVGAGI. With 8 bases removed from V and 9 bases from J, the gap between germline ends came to 13 bases. This CDR3 has 11 amino acids. This CDR3 reads CASGQAPSYTF. Written as DNA, the CDR3 is TGTGCCAGCGGGCAGGCCCCCAGCTACACCTTC.

The chain joins TRBV6-5 to TRBJ2-3; D might be TRBD2 (6 bases). Germline V CDR1 and CDR2: MNHEY, SVGAGI. The CDR3 loop spans 15 amino acids. Trimming cost V 8 bases and J 2 bases, with 17 bases left between them. CDR3 bases: TGTGCCAGCGGGGAGCGGGTGGGGATCACAGATACGCAGTATTTT. Protein sequence: CASGERVGITDTQYF.

This clone was seen once. This chain joins TRBV6-1 and TRBJ1-5; D may be TRBD1 (6 bases). Germline V gene lookup returns CDR1 MNHNS and CDR2 SASEGT. Trimming stripped 4 bases from V and 1 base from J, with 14 bases between. The CDR3 extends over 16 amino acids. The CDR3 is CASSAPGGWSNQPQHF. CDR3 in DNA: TGTGCCAGCAGTGCACCGGGGGGCTGGAGCAATCAGCCCCAGCATTTT.

V is TRBV10-1 and J is TRBJ2-3, with a possible D match to TRBD2 (6 bases). V gave up 6 bases and J gave up 0 bases, with 13 bases separating them. This CDR3 is built from 15 residues. Looked up from germline, CDR1 is WNHNN and CDR2 is SYGVQD (reference sequence). The CDR3 protein is CASSPGGLSTDTQYF. CDR3 sequence (DNA): TGCGCCAGCAGCCCCGGGGGTCTTAGCACAGATACGCAGTATTTT.

The gene calls are TRBV27 and TRBJ2-1; no clear D gene. Trimming removed 5 bases at V and 1 base at J, with 9 bases between. CDR1 is MNHEY, CDR2 SMNVEV, per germline (reference sequence). This CDR3 region has 14 residues. The CDR3 nucleotides read TGTGCCAGCAGTCCTAGGCCGTCCTACAATGAGCAGTTCTTC. This encodes CASSPRPSYNEQFF.

In this sample, this clone turned up once. The rearrangement joins TRBV7-2 to TRBJ2-7; 8 bases agree with TRBD1. CDR1 is SGHTA and CDR2 is FQGNSA in the germline V gene. V lost 5 bases and J lost 6; bases outside the gene matches: 9. The CDR3 covers 14 residues. CDR3 DNA sequence: TGTGCCAGCAGCCTCAGGGACAGGTCCGGCGAGCAGTACTTC. This encodes CASSLRDRSGEQYF.

The V and J genes are TRBV5-1 and TRBJ1-2, with 7 bases that match TRBD1. Trimming at V came to 4 bases and at J to 0 bases, leaving 6 bases not matched to a gene. The germline gives CDR1 SGHRS, CDR2 YFSETQ. CDR3 length: 15 residues. CDR3 sequence reads: CASSARDRANYGYTF. CDR3 nucleotides: TGCGCCAGCAGCGCCCGGGACAGAGCTAACTATGGCTACACCTTC.

The chain links TRBV3-1 (or the pseudogene TRBV3-2) to TRBJ1-3; D is uncertain. V was shortened by 2 bases and J by 2 bases, with 10 bases between the two germline ends. Per germline, CDR1 LGHDT and CDR2 YNNKEL (reference sequence). The CDR3 has 15 amino acids. The CDR3 DNA sequence: TGTGCCAGCAGCCAATCGGGCGGGACTGGAAACACCATATATTTT. Translating gives CASSQSGGTGNTIYF.